This TCR beta chain derives from a study of vaccination effects on CD4 cells after COVID-19. Per germline, CDR1 GTSNPN and CDR2 SVGIG (reference sequence). The CDR3 loop spans 11 amino acids. ViraFEST expansion of antigen-specific CD4+ T cells with viral peptide pools preceded sequencing. Culture lasted over 9 days before CD4+ T cell isolation. The method was immunoSEQ multiplex PCR; TCRdb's version includes in-frame clones alone and lacks a portion of them. The repertoire includes fewer than 40,000 clones, about 63% of them detected once, and 28% sits in the top ten. About this clone: As yet, its antigen is unknown. A junction end diverges from the germline sequence, so it may reflect a read error.

The chain recombines TRBV30 with TRBJ2-1; D possibly corresponds to TRBD1 (7 bases). The sequenced sample was CD4+ T cells from PBMCs cultured with HCoV-229E spike peptides, obtained before COVID-19 vaccination. The TCR was taken from a human donor who received a COVID-19 vaccine. The CDR3 DNA sequence: TGTGCCTGGAGTGGGAGGGGACAGTCTATCTTC. Encoded protein: CAWSGRGQSIF.